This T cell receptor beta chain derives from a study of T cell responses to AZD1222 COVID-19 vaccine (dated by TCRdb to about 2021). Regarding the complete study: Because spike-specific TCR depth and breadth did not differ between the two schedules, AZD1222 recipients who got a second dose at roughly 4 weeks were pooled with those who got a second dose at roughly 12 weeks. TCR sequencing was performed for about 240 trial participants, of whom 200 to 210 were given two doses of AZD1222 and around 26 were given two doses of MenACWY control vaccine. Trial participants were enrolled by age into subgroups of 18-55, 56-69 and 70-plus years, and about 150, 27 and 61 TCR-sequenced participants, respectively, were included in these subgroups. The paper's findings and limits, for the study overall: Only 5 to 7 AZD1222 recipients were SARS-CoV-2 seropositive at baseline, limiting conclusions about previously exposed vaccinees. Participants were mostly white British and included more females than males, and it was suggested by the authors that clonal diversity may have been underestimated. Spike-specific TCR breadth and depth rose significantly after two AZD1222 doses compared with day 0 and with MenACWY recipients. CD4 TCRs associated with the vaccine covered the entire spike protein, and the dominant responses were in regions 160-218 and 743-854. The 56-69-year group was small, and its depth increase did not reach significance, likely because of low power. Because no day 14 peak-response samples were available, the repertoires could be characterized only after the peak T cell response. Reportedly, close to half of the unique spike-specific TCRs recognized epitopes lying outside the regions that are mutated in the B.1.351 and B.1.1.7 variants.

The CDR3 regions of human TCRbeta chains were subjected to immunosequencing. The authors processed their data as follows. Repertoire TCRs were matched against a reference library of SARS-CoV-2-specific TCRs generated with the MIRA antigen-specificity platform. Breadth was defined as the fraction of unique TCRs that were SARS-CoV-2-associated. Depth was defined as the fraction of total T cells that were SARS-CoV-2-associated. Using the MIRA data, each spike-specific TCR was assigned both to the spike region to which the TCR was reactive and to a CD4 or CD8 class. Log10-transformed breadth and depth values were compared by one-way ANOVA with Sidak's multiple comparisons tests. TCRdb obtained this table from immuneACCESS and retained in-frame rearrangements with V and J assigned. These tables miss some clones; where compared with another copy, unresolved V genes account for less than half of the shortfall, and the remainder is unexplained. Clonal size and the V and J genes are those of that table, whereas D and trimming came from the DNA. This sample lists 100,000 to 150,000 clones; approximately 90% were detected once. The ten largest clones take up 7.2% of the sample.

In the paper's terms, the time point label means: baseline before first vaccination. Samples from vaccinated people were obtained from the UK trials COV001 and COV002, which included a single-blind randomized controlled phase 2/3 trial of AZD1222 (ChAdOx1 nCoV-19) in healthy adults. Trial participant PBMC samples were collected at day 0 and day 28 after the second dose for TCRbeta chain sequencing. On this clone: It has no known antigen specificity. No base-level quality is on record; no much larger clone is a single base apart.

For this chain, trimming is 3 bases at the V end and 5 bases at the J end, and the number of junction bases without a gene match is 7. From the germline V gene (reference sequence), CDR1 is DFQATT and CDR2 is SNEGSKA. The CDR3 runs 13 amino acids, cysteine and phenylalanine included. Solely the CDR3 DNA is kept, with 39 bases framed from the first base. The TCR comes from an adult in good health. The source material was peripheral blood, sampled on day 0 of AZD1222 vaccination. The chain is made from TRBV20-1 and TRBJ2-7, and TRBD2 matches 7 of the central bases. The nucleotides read TGCAGTGCTAGTAGGACTAGTAGTCACGAGCAGTACTTC. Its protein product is CSASRTSSHEQYF.